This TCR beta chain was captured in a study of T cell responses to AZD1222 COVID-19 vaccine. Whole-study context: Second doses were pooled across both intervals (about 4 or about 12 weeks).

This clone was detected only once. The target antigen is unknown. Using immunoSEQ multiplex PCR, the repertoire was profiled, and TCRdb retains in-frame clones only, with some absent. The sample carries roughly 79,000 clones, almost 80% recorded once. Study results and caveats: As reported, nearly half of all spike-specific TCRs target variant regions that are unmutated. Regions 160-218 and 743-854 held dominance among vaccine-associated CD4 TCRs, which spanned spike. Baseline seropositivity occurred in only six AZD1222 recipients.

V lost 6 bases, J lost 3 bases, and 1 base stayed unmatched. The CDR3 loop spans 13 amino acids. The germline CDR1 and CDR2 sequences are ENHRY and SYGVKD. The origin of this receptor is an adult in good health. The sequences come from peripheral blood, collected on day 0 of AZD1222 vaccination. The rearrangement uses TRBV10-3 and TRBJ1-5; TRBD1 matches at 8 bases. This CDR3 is CAIRGQDNQPQHF. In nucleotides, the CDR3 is TGTGCCATCAGGGGACAGGACAATCAGCCCCAGCATTTT.